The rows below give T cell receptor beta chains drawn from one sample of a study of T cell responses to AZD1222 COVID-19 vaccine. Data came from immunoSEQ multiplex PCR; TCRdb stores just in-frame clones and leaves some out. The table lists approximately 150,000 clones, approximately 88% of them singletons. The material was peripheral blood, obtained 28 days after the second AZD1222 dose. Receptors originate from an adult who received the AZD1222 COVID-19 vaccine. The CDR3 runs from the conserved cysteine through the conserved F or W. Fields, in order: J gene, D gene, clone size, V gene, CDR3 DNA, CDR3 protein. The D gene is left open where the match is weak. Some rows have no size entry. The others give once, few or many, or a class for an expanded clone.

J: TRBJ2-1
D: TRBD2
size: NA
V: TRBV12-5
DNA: TGTGCTAGCTTACTAGCGGGTGAGCAGTTCTTC
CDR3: CASLLAGEQFF

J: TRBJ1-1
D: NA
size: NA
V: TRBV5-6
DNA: TGTGCCAGCAGAAAACAGGGCAGGAACACTGAAGCTTTCTTT
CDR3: CASRKQGRNTEAFF

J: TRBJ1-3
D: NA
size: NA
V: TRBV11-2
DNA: TGTGCCAGCAGCCCGGCGGACTGGGACTACGGAAACACCATATATTTT
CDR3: CASSPADWDYGNTIYF

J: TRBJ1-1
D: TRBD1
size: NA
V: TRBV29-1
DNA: TGCAGCGCTAAGACAGGGGGCTTCACTGAAGCTTTCTTT
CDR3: CSAKTGGFTEAFF

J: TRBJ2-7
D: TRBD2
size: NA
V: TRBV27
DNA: TGTGCCAGCAGCGGGGGGTATCGGGCAGGAAGTTTACAGTACTTC
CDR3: CASSGGYRAGSLQYF

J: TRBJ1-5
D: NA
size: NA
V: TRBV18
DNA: TGTGCCAGCTCATCACAGGGAAATCAGCCCCAGCATTTT
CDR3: CASSSQGNQPQHF

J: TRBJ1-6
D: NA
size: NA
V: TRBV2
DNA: TGTGCCAGCGATAGCACAGGCCTTTATAATTCACCCCTCCACTTT
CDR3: CASDSTGLYNSPLHF

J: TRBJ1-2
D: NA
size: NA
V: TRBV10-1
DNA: TGCGCCAGCAGTGAAGGCCAGGGAAGCTACACCTTC
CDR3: CASSEGQGSYTF

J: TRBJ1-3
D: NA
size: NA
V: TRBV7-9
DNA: TGTGCCAGCAGCTTAGCGCTAACAGTGGGAAACACCATATATTTT
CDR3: CASSLALTVGNTIYF

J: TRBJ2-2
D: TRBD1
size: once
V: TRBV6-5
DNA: TGTGCCAGCACCTTACACCGGACAGGAATCCGGGAGCTGTTTTTT
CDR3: CASTLHRTGIRELFF

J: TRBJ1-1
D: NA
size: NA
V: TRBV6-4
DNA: TGTGCCAGCAGTGACTCCCCGGGACCCAACCTGAACACTGAAGCTTTCTTT
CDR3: CASSDSPGPNLNTEAFF

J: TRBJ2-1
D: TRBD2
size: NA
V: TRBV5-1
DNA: TGCGCCAGCAGCAGTACTAGCGGGAACTACAATGAGCAGTTCTTC
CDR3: CASSSTSGNYNEQFF

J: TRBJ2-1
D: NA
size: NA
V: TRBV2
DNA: TGTGCCAGCAGTGACCCCCCTAGCGCCGGGGATGAGCAGTTCTTC
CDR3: CASSDPPSAGDEQFF

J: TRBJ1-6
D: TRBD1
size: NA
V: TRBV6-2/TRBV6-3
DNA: TGTGCCAGCAGTTACCCTTCCGGGACAGGGTACTTT
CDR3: CASSYPSGTGYF

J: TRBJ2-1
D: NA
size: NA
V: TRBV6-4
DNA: TGTGCCAGCAGTGAGCGGGGCGGCAATGAGCAGTTCTTC
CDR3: CASSERGGNEQFF

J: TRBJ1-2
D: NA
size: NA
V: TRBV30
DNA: TGTGCCTGGAGTACCCTGACAAACTATGGCTACACCTTC
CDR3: CAWSTLTNYGYTF

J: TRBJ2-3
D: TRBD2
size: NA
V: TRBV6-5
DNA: TGTGCCAGCAGGCGACTAGCCCCCACAGATACGCAGTATTTT
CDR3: CASRRLAPTDTQYF

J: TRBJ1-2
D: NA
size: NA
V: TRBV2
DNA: TGTGCCAGCAGTGCGCAGGGGATATTTTATGGCTACACCTTC
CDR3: CASSAQGIFYGYTF

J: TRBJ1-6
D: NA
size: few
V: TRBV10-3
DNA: TGTGCCATCAGTGACGGCGGGGACGGGGAGTCACCCCTCCACTTT
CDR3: CAISDGGDGESPLHF

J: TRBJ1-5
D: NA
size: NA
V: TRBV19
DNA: TGTGCCAGTAGTATCGGGCGGGGGAGGCTTAGCAATCAGCCCCAGCATTTT
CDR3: CASSIGRGRLSNQPQHF

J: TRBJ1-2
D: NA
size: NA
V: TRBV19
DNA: TGTGCCAGTAGTATAGATCTCCGGGGTAACTATGGCTACACCTTC
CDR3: CASSIDLRGNYGYTF

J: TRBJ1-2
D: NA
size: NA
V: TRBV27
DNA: TGTGCCAGCAGTTTCCTTCGGGGGGACGGCTACACCTTC
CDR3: CASSFLRGDGYTF

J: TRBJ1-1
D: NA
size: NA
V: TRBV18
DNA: TGTGCCAGCTCAACCGGGACTGAAGCTTTCTTT
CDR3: CASSTGTEAFF

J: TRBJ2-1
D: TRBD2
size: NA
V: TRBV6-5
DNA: TGTGCCAGCAGTTCGCTAGCGGGCTTTGAGCAGTTCTTC
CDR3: CASSSLAGFEQFF

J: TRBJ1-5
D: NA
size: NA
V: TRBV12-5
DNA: TGTGCTAGTGGTTTGGGACAGATTAATCAGCCCCAGCATTTT
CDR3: CASGLGQINQPQHF

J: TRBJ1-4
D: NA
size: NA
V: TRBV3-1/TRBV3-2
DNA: TGTGCCAGCAGCCCTCAAGGACAGCGTAATGAAAAACTGTTTTTT
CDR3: CASSPQGQRNEKLFF